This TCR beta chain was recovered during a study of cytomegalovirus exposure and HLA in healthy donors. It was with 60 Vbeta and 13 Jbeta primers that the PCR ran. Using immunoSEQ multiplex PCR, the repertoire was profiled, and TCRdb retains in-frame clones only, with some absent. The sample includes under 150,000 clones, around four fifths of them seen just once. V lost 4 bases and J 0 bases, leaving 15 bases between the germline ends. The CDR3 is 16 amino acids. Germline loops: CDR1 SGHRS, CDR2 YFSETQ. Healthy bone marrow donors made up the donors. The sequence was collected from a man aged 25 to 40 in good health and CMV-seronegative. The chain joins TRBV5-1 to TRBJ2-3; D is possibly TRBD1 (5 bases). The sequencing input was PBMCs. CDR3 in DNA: TGCGCCAGCAGCGCTTACAGGCCACATAGCACAGATACGCAGTATTTT. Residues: CASSAYRPHSTDTQYF.